This entry describes one TCR beta chain. What it binds is not known. The data were taken from a study of T cell responses to AZD1222 COVID-19 vaccine. General study points: At baseline, seropositivity was found in only a handful of AZD1222 recipients. Regions 160-218 and 743-854 held dominance among vaccine-associated CD4 TCRs, which spanned spike. Donors in the cohort were predominantly white British and more often female, and clonal diversity was possibly underestimated.

Only in-frame clones appear in the TCRdb table, and some are missing; sequencing was by immunoSEQ multiplex PCR. The sample holds about 86,000 clones, about 92% seen once. Researchers grouped second doses given at about 4 or about 12 weeks into one pool. Sequences were derived from peripheral blood, sampled 28 days after the second AZD1222 dose. The TCR comes from an adult who received the AZD1222 COVID-19 vaccine.

CDR3 DNA: TGTGCCAGCAGCTCCCTAGCGGGGGGTATTGTTTCCTACAATGAGCAGTTCTTC. It codes for CASSSLAGGIVSYNEQFF. The chain recombines TRBV7-9 with TRBJ2-1; 11 bases are a match to TRBD2. The V segment lost 4 bases and the J segment 1 base; nucleotides outside the gene matches: 9. The length of the CDR3 is 18 residues. In germline, CDR1 is SEHNR, CDR2 FQNEAQ (reference sequence). Looking up the rest from reference TRBV7-9 and TRBJ2-1 gives the full variable domain: DTGVSQNPRHKITKRGQNVTFRCDPISEHNRLYWYRQTLGQGPEFLTYFQNEAQLEKSRLLSDRFSAERPKGSFSTLEIQRTEQGDSAMYLCASSSLAGGIVSYNEQFFGPGTRLTVL.